What follows are 13 T cell receptor beta chains derived from one specimen sequenced in a study of regulatory T cells in long-lasting Graves disease. Time point indicated: newly diagnosed GD, antithyroid drugs for less than 3 months. PBMC RNA served as the TCR library source. Through Arm-PCR of CDR3 regions and iRepertoire HTBI primers, TCR beta libraries were built. TCRdb passed the multiplex PCR reads through MiXCR, listing each CDR3 protein once. Counted here are 350,000 to 450,000 distinct CDR3 sequences, roughly 10% occurring once; the ten biggest clones make up approximately 19%. These data were also filed under a second study, of T cells in Graves' hyperthyroidism and ophthalmopathy.

The source material was peripheral blood mononuclear cells (PBMCs), sampled at new diagnosis, from a patient treated with antithyroid drugs. The receptors stem from a young woman with Graves disease.

This clonotype has a count of ten or more. J is TRBJ2-3 and V is TRBV20-1; TRBD2 agrees at 8 bases. This CDR3 region has 15 residues. With 6 bases clipped from V and 0 bases from J, the junction kept 8 bases outside the gene matches. CDR1 DFQATT and CDR2 SNEGSKA come from the germline V gene (reference sequence). The CDR3 sequence is CSAHRGGRSTDTQYF. DNA of the CDR3: TGCAGTGCCCACCGGGGGGGAAGGAGCACAGATACGCAGTATTTT.

The table lists this clonotype with a few counts. The junction departs from germline at one end; a sequencing error may be responsible. The J gene is TRBJ2-5, the V gene TRBV7-9; a possible D gene is TRBD2 (5 bases). The CDR3 has 15 residues. Germline values: CDR1 SEHNR, CDR2 FQNEAQ (reference sequence). This chain's CDR3 is CASSLTLDWQETHYF. The CDR3 DNA sequence: TGTGCCAGCAGCCTGACCTTGGACTGGCAAGAGACCCACTACTTC.

On this clonotype itself: The junction departs from the called germline gene at one end, perhaps through a read error. The chain combines TRBV6-1 with TRBJ1-1, with D possibly TRBD1 on 6 matching bases. The germline V gene encodes CDR1 MNHNS and CDR2 SASEGT. The CDR3 length is 12 residues. The chain's CDR3 is CASTKGQLGPSF. CDR3 in DNA: TGTGCCAGCACTAAAGGACAGCTAGGCCCTTCGTTT.

This clonotype was detected only a few times. The chain recombines TRBV10-3 with TRBJ1-1; 8 bases are shared with TRBD1. Losses at the gene ends were 4 bases for V and 1 base for J; bases not matched to a gene: 5. This CDR3 has 15 residues. Germline V gives CDR1 ENHRY, CDR2 SYGVKD. CDR3: CAISGRQGKNTEAFF. CDR3 coding DNA: TGTGCCATCAGTGGGCGACAGGGGAAGAACACTGAAGCTTTCTTT.

The rearrangement joins TRBV4-2 to TRBJ2-3; tentatively, D is TRBD1 or TRBD2 (6 bases each). Germline lookup yields CDR1 LGHNA and CDR2 YNFKEQ. This CDR3 has 17 amino acids. Trimming stripped 0 bases from V and 7 bases from J, with 20 bases between. CDR3 residues: CASSQDWRDTLLHTQYF. For the CDR3, the DNA is TGTGCCAGCAGCCAAGATTGGAGGGACACCCTCTTACATACGCAGTATTTT.

Worth noting for this clonotype: The junction differs from germline at one of its ends, possibly a read error. V usage is TRBV28 and J usage is TRBJ2-7; D is undetermined. Per germline, CDR1 MDHEN and CDR2 SYDVKM. This CDR3 spans 14 amino acids. The CDR3 is CASSLSPRTGEQCF. The CDR3 region has the DNA TGTGCCAGCAGTTTATCCCCTAGGACGGGCGAGCAGTGCTTC.

In this sample, this clonotype turned up many times. The J gene is TRBJ2-2, the V gene TRBV12-3 or TRBV12-4; D is undetermined. With 4 bases removed from V and 0 bases from J, the gap between germline ends came to 9 bases. The CDR3 consists of 15 residues. This CDR3 reads CASSWNRPNTGELFF. For the CDR3, the DNA is TGTGCCAGCAGTTGGAACAGACCGAACACCGGGGAGCTGTTTTTT.

This clonotype turned up a few times. The J gene is TRBJ2-5, the V gene TRBV30; D call uncertain. The V gene's germline CDR1 is GTSNPN and CDR2 SVGIG (reference sequence). V lost 2 bases and J 7 bases, leaving 11 bases between the germline ends. CDR3 length equals 12 residues. Here the CDR3 reads CAWSWGHGTQYF. Written as DNA, the CDR3 is TGTGCCTGGAGTTGGGGTCACGGGACCCAGTACTTC.

This clonotype was counted only a few times. The chain recombines TRBV15 with TRBJ1-1; no clear D. Germline V lookup: CDR1 LNHNV, CDR2 YYDKDF (reference sequence). The CDR3 runs to 13 residues. Trimming left V 0 bases short and J 2 bases short, with 4 bases between. The chain's CDR3 is CATSRDYNTEAFF. The CDR3 region has the DNA TGTGCCACCAGCAGAGATTATAACACTGAAGCTTTCTTT. The full variable domain, with the rest looked up from reference TRBV15 and TRBJ1-1, is DAMVIQNPRYQVTQFGKPVTLSCSQTLNHNVMYWYQQKSSQAPKLLFHYYDKDFNNEADTPDNFQSRRPNTSFCFLDIRSPGLGDTAMYLCATSRDYNTEAFFGQGTRLTVV.

In this sample, this clonotype turned up many times. The chain combines TRBV20-1 with TRBJ2-7; TRBD2 matches at 12 bases. Germline CDR1 DFQATT, CDR2 SNEGSKA (reference sequence). The V and J ends lost 5 bases and 1 base, in that order; junction bases with no gene match: 0. The CDR3 spans 13 residues. The CDR3 region is CSAGLAGSYEQYF. CDR3 DNA: TGCAGTGCTGGACTAGCGGGGTCCTACGAGCAGTACTTC.

This clonotype was picked up many times. The V and J genes are TRBV12-3 or TRBV12-4 and TRBJ2-5; D ambiguous. Trimming took off 10 bases at V and 4 bases at J, with 16 bases between the two ends. The CDR3 totals 13 residues. CDR3 in amino acids: CATYLNAPETQYF. CDR3 sequence (DNA): TGTGCCACCTACCTCAATGCTCCAGAGACCCAGTACTTC.

This clonotype appeared many times. This chain connects TRBV7-9 to TRBJ2-7; TRBD2 agrees at 11 bases. The J segment lost 3 bases and the V segment lost 4 bases, leaving 11 bases of the junction unmatched. Germline-derived CDR1 and CDR2 are SEHNR and FQNEAQ (reference sequence). CDR3 size: 17 residues. The CDR3 DNA reads TGTGCCAGCAGCTCGAATTATCTAGCGGGAGGCCACTACGAGCAGTACTTC. Its translation: CASSSNYLAGGHYEQYF.

The chain links TRBV7-8 to TRBJ2-1; weak D call: TRBD1 (5 bases). Germline CDR1 reads SGHVS; CDR2 reads FQNEAQ. This CDR3 is 15 amino acids long. V was trimmed by 2 bases and J by 2 bases, leaving 10 bases between them. In DNA form, the CDR3 reads TGTGCCAGCAGCTTAAGACAGTTAACCTACAATGAGCAGTTCTTC. Encoded protein: CASSLRQLTYNEQFF. Drawing the rest from reference TRBV7-8 and TRBJ2-1, the complete variable domain is GAGVSQSPRYKVAKRGQDVALRCDPISGHVSLFWYQQALGQGPEFLTYFQNEAQLDKSGLPSDRFFAERPEGSVSTLKIQRTQQEDSAVYLCASSLRQLTYNEQFFGPGTRLTVL.